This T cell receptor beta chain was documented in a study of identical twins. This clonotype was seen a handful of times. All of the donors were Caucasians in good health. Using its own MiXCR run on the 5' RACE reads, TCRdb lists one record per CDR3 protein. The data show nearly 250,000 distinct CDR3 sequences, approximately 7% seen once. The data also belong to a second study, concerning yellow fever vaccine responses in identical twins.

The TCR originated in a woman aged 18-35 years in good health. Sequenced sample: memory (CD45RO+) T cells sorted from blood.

This CDR3 is CASLTSGPNNEQFF. The CDR3 nucleotides read TGTGCGAGCCTGACTAGCGGGCCAAACAATGAGCAGTTCTTC. This chain connects TRBV18 to TRBJ2-1, with 10 bases lining up with TRBD2. The CDR3 is 14 residues long. In germline, CDR1 is KGHSH, CDR2 LQKENI.